The present T cell receptor (beta chain) was sequenced within a study of blood T cell repertoires in COVID-19. The repertoire was sequenced with immunoSEQ multiplex PCR; TCRdb's copy has only in-frame clones and lacks some. The sample has 35,000 to 50,000 clones, roughly four fifths seen once. CDR3 length: 13 amino acids. V dropped 6 bases and J dropped 4 bases, with 9 bases sitting between them. Germline V lookup: CDR1 SNHLY, CDR2 FYNNEI. This receptor was obtained from a human donor with acute or convalescent COVID-19. The donor label of this sample is uncertain. The rearrangement uses TRBV2 and TRBJ1-4; TRBD1 might be the D (5 bases). Sequencing input: peripheral blood. CDR3 protein: CASSRALNEKLFF. CDR3 DNA sequence: TGTGCCAGCAGCAGGGCACTTAATGAAAAACTGTTTTTT.